Below are 15 T cell receptor beta chains sequenced from a single sample in a study of T cells in Graves' hyperthyroidism and ophthalmopathy. TCR beta CDR3 regions were amplified from RNA transcripts. The HTBI primer set drove a first-round RT-PCR of the TCR CDR3. TCRdb reprocessed the multiplex PCR reads via MiXCR and lists one record per CDR3 protein. The sample gives a few hundred thousand distinct CDR3 sequences, approximately 13% of which show up once; almost 6% is in the top ten. Sequencing was carried out using blood. These TCRs come from a woman younger than 45 with Graves' hyperthyroidism that later progressed to Graves' ophthalmopathy.

This clonotype was seen many times. The chain carries TRBV11-3 and TRBJ2-7; TRBD1 might be the D (6 bases). Trimming took 5 bases from V and 3 from J, leaving 14 bases between them. Germline V gene data show CDR1 as SGHNT and CDR2 as YENEEA. The CDR3 sequence is 14 residues long. The CDR3 bases are TGTGCCAGCAGCAGCACGCAGGGGTTCTACGAGCAGTACTTC. It encodes CASSSTQGFYEQYF.

This clonotype was counted many times. The chain has TRBV2 and TRBJ2-7; D is possibly TRBD2 (7 bases). V shed 6 bases and J shed 0 bases, with 15 bases lying between them. The germline V gene encodes CDR1 SNHLY and CDR2 FYNNEI. The CDR3 runs to 15 residues. CDR3 sequence reads: CASRGGLGSSYEQYF. The CDR3 bases are TGTGCCAGCAGGGGGGGGCTAGGGAGCTCCTACGAGCAGTACTTC.

This clonotype was recorded many times. V is TRBV11-2 and J is TRBJ1-1, with D maybe TRBD1 (5 bases). Looked up from germline, CDR1 is SGHAT and CDR2 is FQNNGV. Deletions cut 5 bases from V and 2 bases from J, with 12 bases between. The CDR3 runs to 14 residues. The CDR3 DNA reads TGTGCCAGCAGCAGGGGATTTGCTAACACTGAAGCTTTCTTT. It yields the protein CASSRGFANTEAFF.

This clonotype was recorded at least ten times. CDR3 DNA: TGTGCCAGTAGTACTAGCGGGAGAGGTGAGACCCAGTACTTC. This gives the protein CASSTSGRGETQYF. V is TRBV19 and J is TRBJ2-5; 10 bases agree with TRBD2. The CDR3 contains 14 residues. In germline, CDR1 is LNHDA, CDR2 SQIVND (reference sequence). V lost 4 bases and J lost 5; bases outside the gene matches: 4. Full variable domain (missing parts from reference TRBV19 and TRBJ2-5): DGGITQSPKYLFRKEGQNVTLSCEQNLNHDAMYWYRQDPGQGLRLIYYSQIVNDFQKGDIAEGYSVSREKKESFPLTVTSAQKNPTAFYLCASSTSGRGETQYFGPGTRLLVL.

CDR3 residues: CASSLVGRVHTEAFF. Written as DNA, the CDR3 is TGTGCCAGCAGCTTAGTTGGCAGGGTCCACACTGAAGCTTTCTTT. This rearrangement joins TRBV7-9 to TRBJ1-1; possible D gene TRBD1, 5 bases. Deletions cut 1 base from V and 3 bases from J, with 12 bases between. Germline assignment: CDR1 SEHNR and CDR2 FQNEAQ (reference sequence). The CDR3 covers 15 residues.

This chain links TRBV15 with TRBJ2-7, with D possibly called TRBD1 or TRBD2 (6 bases each). The length of the CDR3 is 13 residues. The germline V and J ends were trimmed by 0 bases and 4 bases, with 7 bases remaining between them. Per the germline V gene, CDR1 is LNHNV and CDR2 is YYDKDF (reference sequence). CDR3 residues: CATSREGGYEQYF. The CDR3 DNA reads TGTGCCACCAGCAGAGAAGGGGGGTACGAGCAGTACTTC.

This chain uses TRBV27 with TRBJ1-2; 8 bases are a match to TRBD1. Looked up from germline, CDR1 is MNHEY and CDR2 is SMNVEV (reference sequence). The CDR3 length is 16 residues. The ends lost 0 bases at V and 8 bases at J; junction bases unmatched: 11. The CDR3 here is CASSLSGDRGMGGYTF. The DNA for the CDR3 is TGTGCCAGCAGTTTATCGGGCGACAGGGGCATGGGGGGCTACACCTTC.

This clonotype came up many times. The V gene is TRBV19, the J gene TRBJ2-7; D call uncertain. V gave up 4 bases and J gave up 2 bases, with 12 bases separating them. This CDR3 is built from 14 residues. CDR1 LNHDA and CDR2 SQIVND come from the germline V gene (reference sequence). The CDR3 region has the DNA TGTGCCAGTAGTAAAAGGACCATACCCTACGAGCAGTACTTC. Translation gives CASSKRTIPYEQYF.

In this sample, this clonotype turned up many times. DNA for the CDR3: TGTGCCAGCTCACCACCGTGGCAGACTGAAGCTTTCTTT. It is translated as CASSPPWQTEAFF. The chain joins TRBV18 to TRBJ1-1; D remains unclear. There are 13 residues in the CDR3. Germline CDR1 is KGHSH and CDR2 is LQKENI. V was shortened by 0 bases and J by 5 bases, with 7 bases between the two germline ends.

The chain recombines TRBV5-4 with TRBJ2-5; possible D gene TRBD1, 6 bases. This CDR3 has 14 amino acids. Germline V gene lookup returns CDR1 SGHNT and CDR2 YYREEE (reference sequence). V was clipped by 4 bases and J by 3 bases, with 13 bases between them. The CDR3 loop is CASSATGTEETQYF. CDR3 nucleotide sequence: TGTGCCAGCAGCGCAACAGGGACGGAAGAGACCCAGTACTTC. The full variable domain, in which reference TRBV5-4 and TRBJ2-5 provide the parts outside the CDR3, is ETGVTQSPTHLIKTRGQQVTLRCSSQSGHNTVSWYQQALGQGPQFIFQYYREEENGRGNFPPRFSGLQFPNYSSELNVNALELDDSALYLCASSATGTEETQYFGPGTRLLVL.

Ten or more counts support this clonotype. This chain connects TRBV2 to TRBJ2-1; TRBD2 is a possible D gene (6 bases). CDR1 and CDR2 (germline): SNHLY, FYNNEI. The CDR3 length is 15 residues. The V end was cut by 6 bases, the J end by 6 bases, with 18 bases between. CDR3 in amino acids: CASRLRGTPFNEQFF. CDR3 nucleotide sequence: TGTGCCAGCAGGTTAAGAGGGACTCCTTTCAATGAGCAGTTCTTC.

There are many counts of this clonotype. The chain employs TRBV30 and TRBJ2-3, with a weak D call TRBD2 (6 bases). The CDR3 loop spans 12 amino acids. Germline CDR1 is GTSNPN and CDR2 is SVGIG (reference sequence). V shed 3 bases and J shed 3 bases, with 7 bases lying between them. The CDR3 here is CAWSGGTDTQYF. In DNA form, the CDR3 reads TGTGCCTGGAGCGGAGGGACAGATACGCAGTATTTT.

As concerns this clonotype: This clone may be a read error of a much larger clone one base away. This chain uses TRBV30 with TRBJ2-2, with D maybe TRBD1 (6 bases). This CDR3 spans 16 amino acids. V lost 4 bases to trimming and J lost 2 bases, with 17 bases between them. The V gene's germline CDR1 is GTSNPN and CDR2 SVGIG (reference sequence). The chain's CDR3 is CAWTRGSCFNTGELFF. In nucleotides, the CDR3 is TGTGCCTGGACCAGGGGTAGCTGCTTTAACACCGGGGAGCTGTTTTTT.

This chain connects TRBV3-1 to TRBJ1-5; D is unresolved. Germline V lookup: CDR1 LGHDT, CDR2 YNNKEL (reference sequence). CDR3 length equals 14 residues. The V end lost 0 bases, the J end lost 4 bases, and 7 bases lay between the germline ends. The CDR3 is CASSQDHRNQPQHF. DNA of the CDR3: TGTGCCAGCAGCCAAGATCACAGAAATCAGCCCCAGCATTTT.

This clonotype was detected a few times. The gene calls are TRBV9 and TRBJ1-1; D uncertain. The CDR3 sequence is 12 residues long. Trimming stripped 3 bases from V and 6 bases from J, with 9 bases between. Germline V gives CDR1 SGDLS, CDR2 YYNGEE. CDR3 nucleotides: TGTGCCAGCAGCGGATCGTATCCTGAAGCTTTCTTT. Amino acids: CASSGSYPEAFF.